These 26 T cell receptor beta chains share one sample of origin, sequenced in a study of blood T cell repertoires in COVID-19. Generated by immunoSEQ multiplex PCR, the TCRdb table keeps only in-frame clones and is missing some. The sample lists around 180,000 clones; more than 65% were seen once. The material sequenced was peripheral blood. Receptors originate from a woman older than 75 with active or convalescent COVID-19.

The V gene is TRBV29-1, the J gene TRBJ2-3; D perhaps matches TRBD2 (6 bases). The CDR3 sequence is 14 residues long. CDR1 is SQVTM, CDR2 ANQGSEA, per germline. Trimming left V 6 bases short and J 1 base short, with 14 bases between. Here the CDR3 reads CSVGSGFGTDTQYF. CDR3 sequence (DNA): TGCAGCGTAGGAAGCGGGTTCGGCACAGATACGCAGTATTTT.

This chain links TRBV2 with TRBJ2-1; TRBD2 matches 8 bases. CDR1 is SNHLY and CDR2 is FYNNEI in the germline V gene. V lost 7 bases and J lost 6; bases outside the gene matches: 11. The CDR3 is 15 amino acids. Here the CDR3 DNA reads TGTGCCAGCACTTACCAAAGCGGGGGCTTCAATGAGCAGTTCTTC. Translating gives CASTYQSGGFNEQFF. Full variable domain (missing parts from reference TRBV2 and TRBJ2-1): EPEVTQTPSHQVTQMGQEVILRCVPISNHLYFYWYRQILGQKVEFLVSFYNNEISEKSEIFDDQFSVERPDGSNFTLKIRSTKLEDSAMYFCASTYQSGGFNEQFFGPGTRLTVL.

This chain connects TRBV4-1 to TRBJ1-6; the D gene is possibly TRBD1 (6 bases). The germline CDR1 and CDR2 sequences are MGHRA and YSYEKL. The CDR3 has 15 residues. V was shortened by 2 bases and J by 5 bases, with 10 bases between the two germline ends. Here the CDR3 reads CASSQMDSDNSPLHF. The CDR3 coding sequence is TGCGCCAGCAGCCAAATGGACAGTGATAATTCACCCCTCCACTTT.

The chain carries TRBV14 and TRBJ2-7; 7 bases are shared with TRBD1. The junction had 6 bases not matched to a gene; V was cut back by 4 bases and J by 3 bases. CDR3 length: 14 residues. The V gene's germline CDR1 is SGHDN and CDR2 FVKESK. The DNA for the CDR3 is TGTGCCAGCAGCCGCTCGGGACAGTACTACGAGCAGTACTTC. Translating gives CASSRSGQYYEQYF.

J is TRBJ1-6 and V is TRBV5-1; TRBD1 might be the D (5 bases). V shed 0 bases and J shed 7 bases, with 8 bases lying between them. In germline, CDR1 is SGHRS, CDR2 YFSETQ. The CDR3 is made up of 14 amino acids. CDR3 amino acids: CASSLDAGNSPLHF. CDR3 coding DNA: TGCGCCAGCAGCTTGGATGCAGGGAATTCACCCCTCCACTTT.

CDR3 amino acids: CASSVPQGANTEAFF. CDR3 bases: TGTGCCAGTAGCGTTCCACAGGGCGCCAACACTGAAGCTTTCTTT. The chain carries TRBV19 and TRBJ1-1; tentatively, D is TRBD1 (6 bases). CDR3 length equals 15 residues. CDR1 is LNHDA, CDR2 SQIVND, per germline (reference sequence). Trimming left V 6 bases short and J 2 bases short, with 16 bases between.

This chain connects TRBV5-1 to TRBJ2-1, with TRBD2 matching over 8 bases. The CDR3 loop spans 16 amino acids. With 0 bases clipped from V and 7 bases from J, the junction kept 9 bases outside the gene matches. Per germline, CDR1 SGHRS and CDR2 YFSETQ. CDR3 DNA sequence: TGCGCCAGCAGCTTGGGAAATCAGCGGGAGTGGAATGAGCAGTTCTTC. It encodes CASSLGNQREWNEQFF.

The chain couples TRBV6-5 to TRBJ2-7; TRBD2 aligns across 7 bases. CDR3 length equals 15 residues. V shed 7 bases, J shed 3 bases, and the junction held 12 bases outside the gene matches. Germline V CDR1 and CDR2: MNHEY, SVGAGI. The CDR3 DNA reads as TGTGCCAGCACCCCCGGGGGGACCAATTTCTACGAGCAGTACTTC. It encodes CASTPGGTNFYEQYF.

The V call is TRBV28, the J call TRBJ1-3; 8 bases map to TRBD1. The trim removed 5 bases at V and 4 bases at J, leaving 7 bases unmatched. The germline V gene has CDR1 MDHEN and CDR2 SYDVKM. CDR3 length: 15 amino acids. CDR3 bases: TGTGCCAGCAGTCCCGGACAGGGTCGGGGAAACACCATATATTTT. This gives the protein CASSPGQGRGNTIYF.

The chain recombines TRBV4-1 with TRBJ1-1; 7 nucleotides match TRBD1. Germline assignment: CDR1 MGHRA and CDR2 YSYEKL. The ends lost 4 bases at V and 1 base at J; junction bases unmatched: 3. This CDR3 comprises 14 residues. CDR3 in amino acids: CASSLRTGNTEAFF. CDR3 DNA sequence: TGCGCCAGCAGCCTCCGGACAGGGAACACTGAAGCTTTCTTT.

This clone was seen just once. The V call is TRBV6-5, the J call TRBJ1-1, with D perhaps matching TRBD1 (6 bases). V lost 6 bases and J 1 base, leaving 9 bases between the germline ends. The CDR3 extends over 13 amino acids. In germline, CDR1 is MNHEY, CDR2 SVGAGI. CDR3 residues: CASSQQGNTEAFF. Here the CDR3 DNA reads TGTGCCAGCAGCCAACAGGGGAACACTGAAGCTTTCTTT.

The chain employs TRBV19 and TRBJ1-5, with D possibly matching TRBD1 (5 bases). In germline, CDR1 is LNHDA, CDR2 SQIVND (reference sequence). V lost 7 bases and J lost 5, with 18 bases in between. There are 15 residues in the CDR3. As DNA, the CDR3 is TGTGCCAGTATGCCGTATAGCCAGGGCTATCAGCCCCAGCATTTT. The encoded protein is CASMPYSQGYQPQHF.

The chain carries TRBV20-1 and TRBJ1-1; 8 bases align to TRBD1. After removal of 3 bases from V and 10 bases from J, the junction contained 4 bases not matched to a gene. Germline V gene lookup returns CDR1 DFQATT and CDR2 SNEGSKA (reference sequence). The CDR3 loop spans 11 amino acids. The CDR3 DNA reads as TGCAGTGCTAGCGGACAGGGATCAGCTTTCTTT. This encodes CSASGQGSAFF.

The genes are TRBV5-1 and TRBJ1-1; D is undetermined. V dropped 1 base and J dropped 1 base, with 11 bases sitting between them. CDR3 size: 15 residues. CDR1 SGHRS and CDR2 YFSETQ come from the germline V gene. CDR3 region: CASSLSRQENTEAFF. CDR3 in DNA: TGCGCCAGCAGCTTGTCGCGTCAGGAGAACACTGAAGCTTTCTTT.

The CDR3 coding sequence is TGCGCCAGCAGCCCAGGCGGGGAGGGTCGCGGCTACACCTTC. Its protein product is CASSPGGEGRGYTF. The chain combines TRBV5-1 with TRBJ1-2; no clear D gene. Germline CDR1 SGHRS, CDR2 YFSETQ. Trimming stripped 4 bases from V and 8 bases from J, with 18 bases between. The CDR3 extends over 14 amino acids.

This clone has a handful of counts. The chain is built from TRBV5-4 and TRBJ2-3, with 10 bases aligning to TRBD2. From germline, CDR1 is SGHNT and CDR2 YYREEE (reference sequence). The junction had 2 bases not matched to a gene; V was cut back by 1 base and J by 0 bases. This CDR3 contains 16 residues. The DNA for the CDR3 is TGTGCCAGCAGCTTGCGAGCGGGAGGGAGCACAGATACGCAGTATTTT. Protein product: CASSLRAGGSTDTQYF.

The chain employs TRBV20-1 and TRBJ1-2; D ambiguous. Between the trimmed V and J ends, which lost 4 bases and 4 bases, there was a span of 7 bases. Germline V gene lookup returns CDR1 DFQATT and CDR2 SNEGSKA (reference sequence). This CDR3 is built from 11 residues. Here the CDR3 reads CSAKQIYGYTF. The CDR3 DNA reads TGCAGTGCTAAACAGATCTATGGCTACACCTTC.

In DNA form, the CDR3 reads TGTGCCAGCAGTGAAACGGGGGGGCAGGGTGAAGCTTTCTTT. The encoded protein is CASSETGGQGEAFF. This chain uses TRBV25-1 with TRBJ1-1; a possible D gene is TRBD1 (6 bases). Looked up from germline, CDR1 is MGHDK and CDR2 is SYGVNS. The CDR3 contains 14 residues. Between the trimmed V and J ends, which lost 2 bases and 7 bases, there was a span of 14 bases.

This rearrangement joins TRBV7-9 to TRBJ2-1, with D possibly matching TRBD2 (5 bases). This CDR3 is 13 amino acids long. Trimming took off 3 bases at V and 4 bases at J, with 7 bases between the two ends. The germline gives CDR1 SEHNR, CDR2 FQNEAQ (reference sequence). The CDR3 reads CASSLRAYNEQFF. As DNA, the CDR3 is TGTGCCAGCAGCTTGAGGGCGTACAATGAGCAGTTCTTC.

The chain carries TRBV6-6 and TRBJ2-3; maybe TRBD2 (6 bases). This CDR3 region has 16 residues. Germline V lookup: CDR1 MNHNY, CDR2 SVGAGI (reference sequence). V was cut by 6 bases and J by 0 bases, with 16 bases left in between. The chain's CDR3 is CASSRTGGDSTDTQYF. Here the CDR3 DNA reads TGTGCCAGCAGCCGTACCGGCGGGGATAGCACAGATACGCAGTATTTT.

This clone was seen more than once but under ten times. The genes are TRBV5-1 and TRBJ1-2; D gene unclear. The V gene's germline CDR1 is SGHRS and CDR2 YFSETQ. The germline V and J ends were trimmed by 5 bases and 8 bases, with 13 bases remaining between them. CDR3 length: 12 amino acids. In DNA form, the CDR3 reads TGCGCCAGCAGTCCAGGTCAACGAGGCTACACCTTC. Its protein product is CASSPGQRGYTF.

V gene TRBV25-1 combines with J gene TRBJ1-4; D is undetermined. The CDR3 runs to 14 residues. The germline V and J ends were trimmed by 11 bases and 5 bases, with 18 bases remaining between them. CDR1 and CDR2 from the germline V gene are MGHDK and SYGVNS. The CDR3: CARPRAVLNEKLFF. The CDR3, as DNA: TGTGCCCGCCCGCGGGCAGTCTTGAATGAAAAACTGTTTTTT.

This clone was observed at least ten times. The chain joins TRBV28 to TRBJ2-1, with TRBD2 matching over 12 bases. Germline trimming cut 5 bases from V and 7 bases from J; bases unmatched to any gene: 9. The CDR3 is made up of 16 amino acids. Germline CDR1 reads MDHEN; CDR2 reads SYDVKM. The CDR3 loop reads CASSPTLAGGPNEQFF. The CDR3 bases are TGTGCCAGCAGTCCCACTCTAGCGGGAGGGCCTAATGAGCAGTTCTTC.

The chain employs TRBV19 and TRBJ1-5, with a tentative D call TRBD1 (6 bases). The CDR3 is 15 residues long. V lost 3 bases, J lost 2 bases, and 11 bases lay in between. Germline V gene data show CDR1 as LNHDA and CDR2 as SQIVND (reference sequence). CDR3 region: CASSMTRQGNQPQHF. Here the CDR3 DNA reads TGTGCCAGTAGTATGACTCGACAGGGCAATCAGCCCCAGCATTTT.

V usage is TRBV9 and J usage is TRBJ1-1; 10 bases agree with TRBD1. V trimming: 4 bases; J trimming: 3 bases; junction bases outside the gene matches: 9. Per germline, CDR1 SGDLS and CDR2 YYNGEE. The CDR3 is 16 amino acids. CDR3 in amino acids: CASSSRQGAPYTEAFF. The CDR3 DNA sequence: TGTGCCAGCAGCTCCCGACAGGGGGCGCCGTACACTGAAGCTTTCTTT.

The chain recombines TRBV3-1 (or the pseudogene TRBV3-2) with TRBJ2-2, with D unresolved. The CDR3 consists of 14 residues. The V gene lost 4 bases and the J gene lost 2 bases, with 8 bases spanning the gap. From germline, CDR1 is LGHDT and CDR2 YNNKEL (reference sequence). The CDR3 DNA follows: TGTGCCAGCAGCCCACAAGTTAACACCGGGGAGCTGTTTTTT. It translates to CASSPQVNTGELFF.